This TCR beta chain was recorded in a study of T-cell memory formation after mild COVID-19. Study-level points and caveats: Clones shrinking between day 15 and 85 showed a balanced CD4/CD8 split, and those that grew later tilted toward CD4+.

A word on this clonotype: Its target is unknown.

Trimming stripped 5 bases from V and 2 bases from J, with 15 bases between. The CDR3 has 15 residues. Looked up from germline, CDR1 is MNHEY and CDR2 is SVGEGT. From the 5' RACE reads, TCRdb called clonotypes with MiXCR, one entry per CDR3 protein. Of roughly 35,000 distinct CDR3 sequences in the sample, around 21% are singletons; the top ten hold roughly 1.4%. The chain uses TRBV6-2 or TRBV6-3 and TRBJ2-5, with D tentatively TRBD1 (6 bases). Sequencing was performed on PBMCs or a T cell subset sorted from them (not recorded which). The TCR originated in an adult who had mild COVID-19 (a few samples of this study predate the infection). Cell type and time point are not known. CDR3 residues: CASSLPWGPQETQYF. For the CDR3, the DNA is TGTGCCAGCAGTCTCCCCTGGGGGCCACAAGAGACCCAGTACTTC.